This T cell receptor beta chain emerged from a study of blood T cell repertoires in COVID-19. The study drew participants aged about 18 to 89 years from under 30 US areas. Membership in each cohort depended on participant-reported clinical history. Recovery meant two consecutive negative NP/OP PCR tests, professional clearance, or resolved symptoms. Profiled with immunoSEQ multiplex PCR; TCRdb holds only in-frame clones, not every one. The data show some 400,000 clones, roughly 89% seen once. The sequence was obtained from a woman aged 25 to 39 who had recovered from COVID-19. Sequenced input: PBMCs or T cells enriched from blood (not recorded which).

The CDR3 region is CASSFPSDTQYF. The CDR3 DNA reads as TGTGCCAGCAGTTTTCCGTCAGATACGCAGTATTTT. The genes are TRBV28 and TRBJ2-3; no firm D call. CDR3 size: 12 residues. The germline CDR1 and CDR2 sequences are MDHEN and SYDVKM. The V end lost 3 bases, the J end lost 4 bases, and 5 bases lay between the germline ends.